This record covers a single T cell receptor beta chain. Its antigen is currently unknown. The germline gives CDR1 ENHRY, CDR2 SYGVKD. The CDR3 has 14 residues. V lost 6 bases and J lost 0, with 11 bases in between. The data derive from a study of response to subunit inactivated influenza vaccine. Study observations and caveats: There was a suggestion from the authors that each seasonal influenza vaccination recruits few new T cells.

Each CDR3 protein gets one entry after TCRdb re-called the RT-PCR reads with MiXCR. The sample includes 600,000 to 850,000 distinct CDR3 sequences, 14% of them seen just once. The sequencing here drew on PBMCs from blood, taken around 15 days before vaccination. This TCR came from a man aged 50-59 years who received an inactivated influenza vaccine. This chain uses TRBV10-3 with TRBJ1-1; the D is unclear. The CDR3 reads CAIRPVSMNTEAFF. The CDR3 coding sequence is TGTGCCATCAGACCCGTCTCAATGAACACTGAAGCTTTCTTT.